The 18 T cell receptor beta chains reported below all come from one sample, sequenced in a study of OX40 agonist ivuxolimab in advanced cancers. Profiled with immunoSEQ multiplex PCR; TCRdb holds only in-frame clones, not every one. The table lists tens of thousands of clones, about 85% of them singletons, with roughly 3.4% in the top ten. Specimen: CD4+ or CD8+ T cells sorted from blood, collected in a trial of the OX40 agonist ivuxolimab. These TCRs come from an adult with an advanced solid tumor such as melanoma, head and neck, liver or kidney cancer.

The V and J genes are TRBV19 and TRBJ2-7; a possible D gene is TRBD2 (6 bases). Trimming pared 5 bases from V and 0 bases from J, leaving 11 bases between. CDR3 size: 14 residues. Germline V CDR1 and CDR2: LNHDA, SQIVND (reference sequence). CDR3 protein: CASSEGLSSYEQYF. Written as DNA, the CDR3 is TGTGCCAGTAGTGAGGGACTCAGCTCCTACGAGCAGTACTTC.

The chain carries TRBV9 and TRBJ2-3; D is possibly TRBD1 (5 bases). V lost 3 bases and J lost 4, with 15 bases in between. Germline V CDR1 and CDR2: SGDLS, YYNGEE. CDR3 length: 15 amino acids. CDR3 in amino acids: CASSGQGIGADTQYF. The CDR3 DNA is TGTGCCAGCAGCGGCCAGGGCATAGGGGCAGATACGCAGTATTTT.

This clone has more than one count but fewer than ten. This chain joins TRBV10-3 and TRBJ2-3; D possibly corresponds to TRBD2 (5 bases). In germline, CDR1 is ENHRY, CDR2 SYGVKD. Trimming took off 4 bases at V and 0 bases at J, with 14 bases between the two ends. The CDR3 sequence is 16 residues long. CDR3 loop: CAISGRSGGSTDTQYF. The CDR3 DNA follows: TGTGCCATCAGTGGCCGATCGGGCGGGAGCACAGATACGCAGTATTTT.

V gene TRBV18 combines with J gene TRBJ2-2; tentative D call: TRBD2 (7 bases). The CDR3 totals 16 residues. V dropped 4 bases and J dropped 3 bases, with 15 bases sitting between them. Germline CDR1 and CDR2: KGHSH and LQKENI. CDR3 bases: TGTGCCAGCTCACACTACCGGGGGGCTGACACCGGGGAGCTGTTTTTT. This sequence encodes CASSHYRGADTGELFF.

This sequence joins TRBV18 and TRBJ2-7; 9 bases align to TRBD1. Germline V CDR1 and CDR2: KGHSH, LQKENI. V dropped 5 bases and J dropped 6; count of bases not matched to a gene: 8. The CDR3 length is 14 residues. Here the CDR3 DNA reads TGTGCCAGCTCAGGGACAGGGAAGGATAGCGAGCAGTACTTC. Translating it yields CASSGTGKDSEQYF. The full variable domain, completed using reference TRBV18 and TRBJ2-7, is NAGVMQNPRHLVRRRGQEARLRCSPMKGHSHVYWYRQLPEEGLKFMVYLQKENIIDESGMPKERFSAEFPKEGPSILRIQQVVRGDSAAYFCASSGTGKDSEQYFGPGTRLTVT.

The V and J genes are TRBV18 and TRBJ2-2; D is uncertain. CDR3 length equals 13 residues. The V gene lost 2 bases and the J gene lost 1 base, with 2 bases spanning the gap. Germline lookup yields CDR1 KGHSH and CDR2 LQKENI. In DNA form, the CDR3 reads TGTGCCAGCTCACCAGTGAACACCGGGGAGCTGTTTTTT. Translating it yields CASSPVNTGELFF.

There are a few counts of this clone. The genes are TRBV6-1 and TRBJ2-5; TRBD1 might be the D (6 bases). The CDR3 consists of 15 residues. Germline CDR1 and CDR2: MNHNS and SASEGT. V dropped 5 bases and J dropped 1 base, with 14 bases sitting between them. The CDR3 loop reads CASSRPDRLQETQYF. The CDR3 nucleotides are TGTGCCAGCAGTCGCCCCGACAGGCTCCAAGAGACCCAGTACTTC.

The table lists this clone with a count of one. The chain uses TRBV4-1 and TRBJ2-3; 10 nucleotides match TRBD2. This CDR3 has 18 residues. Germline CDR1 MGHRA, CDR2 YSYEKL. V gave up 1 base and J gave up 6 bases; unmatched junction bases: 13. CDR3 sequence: CASSQVPLLAGAGDTQYF. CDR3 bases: TGCGCCAGCAGCCAAGTACCCCTCCTAGCGGGAGCGGGGGATACGCAGTATTTT.

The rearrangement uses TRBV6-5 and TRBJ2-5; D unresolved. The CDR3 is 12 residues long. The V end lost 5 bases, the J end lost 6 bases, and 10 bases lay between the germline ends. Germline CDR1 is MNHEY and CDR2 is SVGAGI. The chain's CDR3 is CASSPSLKTQYF. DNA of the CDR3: TGTGCCAGCAGTCCCTCGTTAAAGACCCAGTACTTC.

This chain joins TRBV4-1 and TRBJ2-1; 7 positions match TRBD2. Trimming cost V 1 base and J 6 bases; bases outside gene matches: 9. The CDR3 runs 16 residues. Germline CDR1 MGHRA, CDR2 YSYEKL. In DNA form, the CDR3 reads TGCGCCAGCAGCCAAGGGGGGGGAAAACTAAGCAATGAGCAGTTCTTC. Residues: CASSQGGGKLSNEQFF.

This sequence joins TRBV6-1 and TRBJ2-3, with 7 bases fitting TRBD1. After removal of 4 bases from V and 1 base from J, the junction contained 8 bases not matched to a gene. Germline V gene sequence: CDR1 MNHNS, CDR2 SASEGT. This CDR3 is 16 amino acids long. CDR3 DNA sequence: TGTGCCAGCAGTGCTTTCGACAGGGCCCGCACAGATACGCAGTATTTT. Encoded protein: CASSAFDRARTDTQYF.

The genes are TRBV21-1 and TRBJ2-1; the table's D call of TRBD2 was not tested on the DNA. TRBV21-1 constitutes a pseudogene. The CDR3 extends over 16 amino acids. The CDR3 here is CASSKALWTSPNEQFF. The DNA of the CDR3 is TGTGCCAGCAGCAAAGCGCTTTGGACTAGCCCCAATGAGCAGTTCTTC.

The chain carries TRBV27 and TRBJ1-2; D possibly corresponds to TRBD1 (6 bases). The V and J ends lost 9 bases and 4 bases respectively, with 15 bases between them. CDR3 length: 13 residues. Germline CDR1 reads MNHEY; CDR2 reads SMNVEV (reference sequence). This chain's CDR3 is CASSRGAIYGYTF. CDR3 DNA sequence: TGTGCCAGTTCTCGGGGGGCCATCTATGGCTACACCTTC.

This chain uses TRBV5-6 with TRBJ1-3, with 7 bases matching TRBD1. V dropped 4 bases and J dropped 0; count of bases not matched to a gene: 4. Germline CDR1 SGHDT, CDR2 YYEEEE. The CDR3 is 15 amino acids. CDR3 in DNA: TGTGCCAGCAGCAAGACAGGGCTCTCTGGAAACACCATATATTTT. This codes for CASSKTGLSGNTIYF.

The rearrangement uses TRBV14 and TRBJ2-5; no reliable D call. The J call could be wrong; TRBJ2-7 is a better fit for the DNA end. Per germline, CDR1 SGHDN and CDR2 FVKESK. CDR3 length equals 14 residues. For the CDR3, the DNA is TGTGCCAGCAGCCGAATTATAAGCTCCTACGAGCAGTACTTC. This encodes CASSRIISSYEQYF.

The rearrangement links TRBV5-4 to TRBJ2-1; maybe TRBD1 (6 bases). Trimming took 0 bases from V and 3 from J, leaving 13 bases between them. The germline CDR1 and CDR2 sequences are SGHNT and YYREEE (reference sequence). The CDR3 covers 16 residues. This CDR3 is CASSLASLGGYNEQFF. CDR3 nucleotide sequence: TGTGCCAGCAGCTTGGCCAGTTTAGGGGGCTACAATGAGCAGTTCTTC.

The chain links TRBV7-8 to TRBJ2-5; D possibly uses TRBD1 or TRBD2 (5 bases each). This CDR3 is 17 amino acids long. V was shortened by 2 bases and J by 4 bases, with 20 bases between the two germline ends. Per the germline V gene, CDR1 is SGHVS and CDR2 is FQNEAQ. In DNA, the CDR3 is TGTGCCAGCAGCTTAAGGGTCCCGGGGCAGGCGAGAGAGACCCAGTACTTC. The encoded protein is CASSLRVPGQARETQYF.

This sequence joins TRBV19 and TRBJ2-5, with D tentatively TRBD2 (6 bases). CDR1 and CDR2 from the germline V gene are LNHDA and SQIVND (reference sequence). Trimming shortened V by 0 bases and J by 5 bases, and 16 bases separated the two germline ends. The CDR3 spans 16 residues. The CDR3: CASSIDGRLVCETQYF. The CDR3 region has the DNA TGTGCCAGTAGTATAGATGGGAGACTAGTCTGCGAGACCCAGTACTTC.